These T cell receptor beta chains were read from a single sample in a study of T-cell reconstitution after alpha-beta-depleted transplantation in children. Via MiXCR, TCRdb re-called the PCR reads, giving one row per CDR3 protein. The data hold 200,000 to 250,000 distinct CDR3 sequences, with 9.7% observed a single time. The specimen comprised PBMCs from the stem cell graft donor, sampled from the stem cell graft. The receptor set was obtained from a human donor who donated a stem cell graft to a child with SCID. The CDR3 runs from the conserved cysteine through the conserved F or W. The D gene is left open where the match is weak. Expanded clones get a size class; other rows say once, few or many, or leave the size out.

.,TRBJ2-2,TRBV5-1,TRBD1,TGCGCCAGCAGCTTGCCCACCGCTGCGGACAGGGAGAACACCGGGGAGCTGTTTTTT,CASSLPTAADRENTGELFF
many,TRBJ2-1,TRBV5-1,TRBD1,TGCGCCAGCAGCTCGAAAGGGACAGGCGATGAGCAGTTCTTC,CASSSKGTGDEQFF
many,TRBJ2-7,TRBV20-1,TRBD1,TGCAGTGCCTCCCCCGATCTGCGGACAGGCACCTACGAGCAGTACTTC,CSASPDLRTGTYEQYF
many,TRBJ2-2,TRBV2,TRBD2,TGTGCCAGCAGTGAAGAGAGCGGGGGGATAACCGGGGAGCTGTTTTTT,CASSEESGGITGELFF
many,TRBJ2-7,TRBV7-2,.,TGTGCCAGCAGCTTAGATGGACCCTCGTACGAGCAGTACTTC,CASSLDGPSYEQYF
many,TRBJ1-5,TRBV6-5,TRBD1,TGTGCCAGCAGTTACGGGACAGTAAATCAGCCCCAGCATTTT,CASSYGTVNQPQHF
many,TRBJ2-7,TRBV5-1,TRBD2,TGCGCCAGCAGTTCTGGTCTAGCGGGGGGGCTCGAGCAGTACTTC,CASSSGLAGGLEQYF
many,TRBJ2-7,TRBV29-1,.,TGCAGCGTTGTGTGGTTTGCCCCCGGGGACGGCGAGCAGTACTTC,CSVVWFAPGDGEQYF
few,TRBJ2-1,TRBV14,.,TGTGCCAGCAGCCAAGTTCCGAAAGCCCCAGGCTACAATGAGCAGTTCTTC,CASSQVPKAPGYNEQFF
many,TRBJ2-5,TRBV30,.,TGTGCCTGGAGTGCGGACCAAGAGACCCAGTACTTC,CAWSADQETQYF
many,TRBJ1-3,TRBV20-1,.,TGCAGTGCCCCGGCTGGGAGCTCTGGAAACACCATATATTTT,CSAPAGSSGNTIYF
.,TRBJ2-5,TRBV18,.,TGTGCCAGCTCACCTACCGGATCCCTGCAAGAGACCCAGTACTTC,CASSPTGSLQETQYF
few,TRBJ2-3,TRBV12-3/TRBV12-4,.,TGTGCCAGCTGTTTCCGCACTCCGGCAGCGACTAGCACAGATACGCAGTATTTT,CASCFRTPAATSTDTQYF
.,TRBJ1-2,TRBV3-1,.,TGTGCCAGCAGCCAAGGGGGGGGGGCTAATGGCTACACCTTC,CASSQGGGANGYTF
few,TRBJ2-2,TRBV4-1,.,TGCGCCAGCAGCCGCAACGCCGGGGAGCTGTTTTTT,CASSRNAGELFF
many,TRBJ2-1,TRBV5-1,.,TGCGCCAGCAGTTCCGACTACCCGGGATCCTACAATGAGCAGTTCTTC,CASSSDYPGSYNEQFF
many,TRBJ2-1,TRBV2,.,TGTGCCAGCAGTGGGTTGCAGGCGGTTTCCTACAATGAGCAGTTCTTC,CASSGLQAVSYNEQFF
many,TRBJ2-3,TRBV7-8,TRBD2,TGTGCCAGCAGCTCTCCAGGACTAGCGTCAGATACGCAGTATTTT,CASSSPGLASDTQYF
many,TRBJ2-2,TRBV7-2,.,TGTGCCAGCAGCCACAACACCGGGGAGCTGTTTTTT,CASSHNTGELFF
many,TRBJ1-3,TRBV5-1,TRBD1,TGCGCCAGCAGCTTTGAGGGACAGGGCGGAAACACCATATATTTT,CASSFEGQGGNTIYF
many,TRBJ2-3,TRBV28,.,TGTGCCAGCAGTTTATCGCAGACAGATACGCAGTATTTT,CASSLSQTDTQYF
many,TRBJ1-3,TRBV3-1,TRBD1,TGTGCCAGCAGCCAAGCCCACAGGGGGAACACCATATATTTT,CASSQAHRGNTIYF
few,TRBJ2-7,TRBV6-2/TRBV6-3,TRBD2,TGTGCCAGCAGACCCCAGCGGGGGTTTTGGGAGCAGTACTTC,CASRPQRGFWEQYF
many,TRBJ1-5,TRBV7-2,TRBD1,TGTGCCAGCAGCCCGGGGACAGGGCAACCCCAGCATTTT,CASSPGTGQPQHF
many,TRBJ1-4,TRBV18,.,TGTGCCAGCTCACCACGGGGCCAGACAACTAATGAAAAACTGTTTTTT,CASSPRGQTTNEKLFF
many,TRBJ2-7,TRBV6-1,TRBD1,TGTGCCAGCAGTGAACCCGCAGGGGGCTGGACCTACGAGCAGTACTTC,CASSEPAGGWTYEQYF
many,TRBJ1-1,TRBV19,.,TGTGCCAGTAGTATAGAGTTACTGAACACTGAAGCTTTCTTT,CASSIELLNTEAFF
few,TRBJ1-1,TRBV20-1,.,TGCAGTGTTACGGACGGGAGGGCTGAAGCTTTCTTT,CSVTDGRAEAFF
many,TRBJ1-1,TRBV12-3/TRBV12-4,.,TGTGCCAGCACCAAGAGGGCAGGGTATTGGACTGAAGCTTTCTTT,CASTKRAGYWTEAFF